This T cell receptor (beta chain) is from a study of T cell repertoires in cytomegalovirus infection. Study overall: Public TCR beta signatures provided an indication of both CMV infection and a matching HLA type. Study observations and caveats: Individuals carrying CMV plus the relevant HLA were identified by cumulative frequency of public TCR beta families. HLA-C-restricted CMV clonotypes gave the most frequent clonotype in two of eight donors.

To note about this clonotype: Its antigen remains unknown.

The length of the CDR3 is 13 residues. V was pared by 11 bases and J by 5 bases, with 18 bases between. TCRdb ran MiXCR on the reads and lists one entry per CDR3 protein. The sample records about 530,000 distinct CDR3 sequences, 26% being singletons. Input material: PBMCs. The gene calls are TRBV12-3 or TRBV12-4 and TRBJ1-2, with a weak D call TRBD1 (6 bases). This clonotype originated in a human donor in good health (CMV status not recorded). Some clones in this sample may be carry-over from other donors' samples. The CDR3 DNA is TGTGCCTCCATGCGGGGGCTTGGGTATGGCTACACCTTC. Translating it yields CASMRGLGYGYTF.